This TCR beta chain was found in a study of early T cells in non-severe SARS-CoV-2 infection. Study-level information: Bulk RNA isolated from unsorted whole blood underwent sequencing; chains were not paired. Study observations and caveats: Using VDJdb, the matching emphasized anti-spike CD8 responses while missing private and CD4 specificities.

Worth noting for this clonotype: What it binds is not known.

Tagging with unique molecular identifiers was applied to individual cDNA molecules. TCRdb re-called the 5' RACE reads through MiXCR, storing one row per CDR3 protein. Seen here are 87,000 or so distinct CDR3 sequences, about 12% observed once, and the top ten hold around 7%. V was cut by 2 bases and J by 0 bases, with 8 bases left in between. This CDR3 region has 15 residues. CDR1 MNHNS and CDR2 SASEGT come from the germline V gene. Sequences were obtained from whole blood. The genes are TRBV6-1 and TRBJ1-5, with D hard to call. This clonotype was sampled from an adult who was a healthcare worker with PCR-confirmed SARS-CoV-2 infection or an uninfected control (not recorded which). The CDR3: CASSEQSYSNQPQHF. The CDR3 DNA sequence: TGTGCCAGCAGTGAACAGTCTTATAGCAATCAGCCCCAGCATTTT.